Listed here are 4 T cell receptor beta chains from one sample, sequenced in a study of beta chain features in type 1 diabetes. Overall study findings and caveats: Type 1 diabetes patients had TCRB CDR3s that were shorter (moderately but significantly so) in all four CD4+ subsets.

Their recognized antigens are unknown. The entirety of the isolated RNA underwent reverse transcription, so expressed TCRB transcripts were sequenced. The table came from immunoSEQ multiplex PCR; TCRdb's copy has only in-frame clones and leaves some out. The sample records about 370,000 clones, over 8.5% being singletons. Sequencing was done on a sample of central memory CD4+ T cells from blood. The receptors here all came from a man under 40 with type 1 diabetes.

The gene calls are TRBV4-3 and TRBJ1-2; a weak D match, TRBD1 (5 bases). This CDR3 has 14 amino acids. The V and J ends lost 4 bases and 8 bases respectively, with 17 bases between them. Germline V lookup: CDR1 LGHNA, CDR2 YSLEER. CDR3 DNA sequence: TGCGCCAGCAGCCTCTTAGACAGTCAATACGGCTACACCTTC. Protein sequence: CASSLLDSQYGYTF.

A note on this clone: This same CDR3 is encoded by further DNA sequences in the sample. The genes are TRBV5-1 and TRBJ2-5; 10 nucleotides align to TRBD2. J was trimmed by 4 bases and V by 2 bases; bases with no gene match: 2. Germline CDR1 and CDR2: SGHRS and YFSETQ. CDR3 length: 14 residues. Written as DNA, the CDR3 is TGCGCCAGCAGCTTAGCGGGAGGGGTAGAGACCCAGTACTTC. As protein: CASSLAGGVETQYF.

The CDR3 DNA sequence: TGTGCCAGTACTAAACCGGGGTTAGACACCGGGGAGCTGTTTTTT. Translated, it gives CASTKPGLDTGELFF. V and J are TRBV19 and TRBJ2-2; D is perhaps TRBD2 (5 bases). The CDR3 consists of 15 residues. With 7 bases removed from V and 3 bases from J, the gap between germline ends came to 15 bases. CDR1 and CDR2 (germline): LNHDA, SQIVND (reference sequence).

To note about this clone: Within the sample, other DNA sequences also encode this same CDR3. This chain joins TRBV7-2 and TRBJ2-3, with 11 positions matching TRBD2. In germline, CDR1 is SGHTA, CDR2 FQGNSA. This CDR3 spans 15 amino acids. Trimming at V came to 5 bases and at J to 1 base, leaving 2 bases not matched to a gene. CDR3: CASSPLAGGTDTQYF. DNA of the CDR3: TGTGCCAGCAGCCCACTAGCGGGAGGCACAGATACGCAGTATTTT.